This TCR beta chain was sequenced for a study of PD-L1 blockade in urothelial cancer. Whole-study context: In the patient group, about 90% of the roughly 29 were males with bladder-origin urothelial cancer. At 6 weeks and at 3 weeks (second dose) after treatment start, blood was analyzed. T cell content in blood samples showed a median of approximately 150,000.

The CDR3 sequence is 15 residues long. V gave up 7 bases and J gave up 0 bases; unmatched junction bases: 8. Pretreatment and on-treatment samples were taken, numbering 1 to 8 per patient. Data came from immunoSEQ multiplex PCR; TCRdb stores just in-frame clones and leaves some out. The top ten hold 1.5% to 2.5% of the sample, which has about 39,000 clones, more than 85% seen once. Material: PBMCs, obtained around atezolizumab (anti-PD-L1) treatment. The TCR originated in a man aged 55-75 years with urothelial cancer. The chain recombines TRBV6-7 with TRBJ2-7; TRBD1 aligns across 8 bases. TRBV6-7 is sorted into the ORF group, with uncertain function. The CDR3 coding sequence is TGTGCCAGCACGAAGGAGACAGGGGTCTCCTACGAGCAGTACTTC. As protein: CASTKETGVSYEQYF.